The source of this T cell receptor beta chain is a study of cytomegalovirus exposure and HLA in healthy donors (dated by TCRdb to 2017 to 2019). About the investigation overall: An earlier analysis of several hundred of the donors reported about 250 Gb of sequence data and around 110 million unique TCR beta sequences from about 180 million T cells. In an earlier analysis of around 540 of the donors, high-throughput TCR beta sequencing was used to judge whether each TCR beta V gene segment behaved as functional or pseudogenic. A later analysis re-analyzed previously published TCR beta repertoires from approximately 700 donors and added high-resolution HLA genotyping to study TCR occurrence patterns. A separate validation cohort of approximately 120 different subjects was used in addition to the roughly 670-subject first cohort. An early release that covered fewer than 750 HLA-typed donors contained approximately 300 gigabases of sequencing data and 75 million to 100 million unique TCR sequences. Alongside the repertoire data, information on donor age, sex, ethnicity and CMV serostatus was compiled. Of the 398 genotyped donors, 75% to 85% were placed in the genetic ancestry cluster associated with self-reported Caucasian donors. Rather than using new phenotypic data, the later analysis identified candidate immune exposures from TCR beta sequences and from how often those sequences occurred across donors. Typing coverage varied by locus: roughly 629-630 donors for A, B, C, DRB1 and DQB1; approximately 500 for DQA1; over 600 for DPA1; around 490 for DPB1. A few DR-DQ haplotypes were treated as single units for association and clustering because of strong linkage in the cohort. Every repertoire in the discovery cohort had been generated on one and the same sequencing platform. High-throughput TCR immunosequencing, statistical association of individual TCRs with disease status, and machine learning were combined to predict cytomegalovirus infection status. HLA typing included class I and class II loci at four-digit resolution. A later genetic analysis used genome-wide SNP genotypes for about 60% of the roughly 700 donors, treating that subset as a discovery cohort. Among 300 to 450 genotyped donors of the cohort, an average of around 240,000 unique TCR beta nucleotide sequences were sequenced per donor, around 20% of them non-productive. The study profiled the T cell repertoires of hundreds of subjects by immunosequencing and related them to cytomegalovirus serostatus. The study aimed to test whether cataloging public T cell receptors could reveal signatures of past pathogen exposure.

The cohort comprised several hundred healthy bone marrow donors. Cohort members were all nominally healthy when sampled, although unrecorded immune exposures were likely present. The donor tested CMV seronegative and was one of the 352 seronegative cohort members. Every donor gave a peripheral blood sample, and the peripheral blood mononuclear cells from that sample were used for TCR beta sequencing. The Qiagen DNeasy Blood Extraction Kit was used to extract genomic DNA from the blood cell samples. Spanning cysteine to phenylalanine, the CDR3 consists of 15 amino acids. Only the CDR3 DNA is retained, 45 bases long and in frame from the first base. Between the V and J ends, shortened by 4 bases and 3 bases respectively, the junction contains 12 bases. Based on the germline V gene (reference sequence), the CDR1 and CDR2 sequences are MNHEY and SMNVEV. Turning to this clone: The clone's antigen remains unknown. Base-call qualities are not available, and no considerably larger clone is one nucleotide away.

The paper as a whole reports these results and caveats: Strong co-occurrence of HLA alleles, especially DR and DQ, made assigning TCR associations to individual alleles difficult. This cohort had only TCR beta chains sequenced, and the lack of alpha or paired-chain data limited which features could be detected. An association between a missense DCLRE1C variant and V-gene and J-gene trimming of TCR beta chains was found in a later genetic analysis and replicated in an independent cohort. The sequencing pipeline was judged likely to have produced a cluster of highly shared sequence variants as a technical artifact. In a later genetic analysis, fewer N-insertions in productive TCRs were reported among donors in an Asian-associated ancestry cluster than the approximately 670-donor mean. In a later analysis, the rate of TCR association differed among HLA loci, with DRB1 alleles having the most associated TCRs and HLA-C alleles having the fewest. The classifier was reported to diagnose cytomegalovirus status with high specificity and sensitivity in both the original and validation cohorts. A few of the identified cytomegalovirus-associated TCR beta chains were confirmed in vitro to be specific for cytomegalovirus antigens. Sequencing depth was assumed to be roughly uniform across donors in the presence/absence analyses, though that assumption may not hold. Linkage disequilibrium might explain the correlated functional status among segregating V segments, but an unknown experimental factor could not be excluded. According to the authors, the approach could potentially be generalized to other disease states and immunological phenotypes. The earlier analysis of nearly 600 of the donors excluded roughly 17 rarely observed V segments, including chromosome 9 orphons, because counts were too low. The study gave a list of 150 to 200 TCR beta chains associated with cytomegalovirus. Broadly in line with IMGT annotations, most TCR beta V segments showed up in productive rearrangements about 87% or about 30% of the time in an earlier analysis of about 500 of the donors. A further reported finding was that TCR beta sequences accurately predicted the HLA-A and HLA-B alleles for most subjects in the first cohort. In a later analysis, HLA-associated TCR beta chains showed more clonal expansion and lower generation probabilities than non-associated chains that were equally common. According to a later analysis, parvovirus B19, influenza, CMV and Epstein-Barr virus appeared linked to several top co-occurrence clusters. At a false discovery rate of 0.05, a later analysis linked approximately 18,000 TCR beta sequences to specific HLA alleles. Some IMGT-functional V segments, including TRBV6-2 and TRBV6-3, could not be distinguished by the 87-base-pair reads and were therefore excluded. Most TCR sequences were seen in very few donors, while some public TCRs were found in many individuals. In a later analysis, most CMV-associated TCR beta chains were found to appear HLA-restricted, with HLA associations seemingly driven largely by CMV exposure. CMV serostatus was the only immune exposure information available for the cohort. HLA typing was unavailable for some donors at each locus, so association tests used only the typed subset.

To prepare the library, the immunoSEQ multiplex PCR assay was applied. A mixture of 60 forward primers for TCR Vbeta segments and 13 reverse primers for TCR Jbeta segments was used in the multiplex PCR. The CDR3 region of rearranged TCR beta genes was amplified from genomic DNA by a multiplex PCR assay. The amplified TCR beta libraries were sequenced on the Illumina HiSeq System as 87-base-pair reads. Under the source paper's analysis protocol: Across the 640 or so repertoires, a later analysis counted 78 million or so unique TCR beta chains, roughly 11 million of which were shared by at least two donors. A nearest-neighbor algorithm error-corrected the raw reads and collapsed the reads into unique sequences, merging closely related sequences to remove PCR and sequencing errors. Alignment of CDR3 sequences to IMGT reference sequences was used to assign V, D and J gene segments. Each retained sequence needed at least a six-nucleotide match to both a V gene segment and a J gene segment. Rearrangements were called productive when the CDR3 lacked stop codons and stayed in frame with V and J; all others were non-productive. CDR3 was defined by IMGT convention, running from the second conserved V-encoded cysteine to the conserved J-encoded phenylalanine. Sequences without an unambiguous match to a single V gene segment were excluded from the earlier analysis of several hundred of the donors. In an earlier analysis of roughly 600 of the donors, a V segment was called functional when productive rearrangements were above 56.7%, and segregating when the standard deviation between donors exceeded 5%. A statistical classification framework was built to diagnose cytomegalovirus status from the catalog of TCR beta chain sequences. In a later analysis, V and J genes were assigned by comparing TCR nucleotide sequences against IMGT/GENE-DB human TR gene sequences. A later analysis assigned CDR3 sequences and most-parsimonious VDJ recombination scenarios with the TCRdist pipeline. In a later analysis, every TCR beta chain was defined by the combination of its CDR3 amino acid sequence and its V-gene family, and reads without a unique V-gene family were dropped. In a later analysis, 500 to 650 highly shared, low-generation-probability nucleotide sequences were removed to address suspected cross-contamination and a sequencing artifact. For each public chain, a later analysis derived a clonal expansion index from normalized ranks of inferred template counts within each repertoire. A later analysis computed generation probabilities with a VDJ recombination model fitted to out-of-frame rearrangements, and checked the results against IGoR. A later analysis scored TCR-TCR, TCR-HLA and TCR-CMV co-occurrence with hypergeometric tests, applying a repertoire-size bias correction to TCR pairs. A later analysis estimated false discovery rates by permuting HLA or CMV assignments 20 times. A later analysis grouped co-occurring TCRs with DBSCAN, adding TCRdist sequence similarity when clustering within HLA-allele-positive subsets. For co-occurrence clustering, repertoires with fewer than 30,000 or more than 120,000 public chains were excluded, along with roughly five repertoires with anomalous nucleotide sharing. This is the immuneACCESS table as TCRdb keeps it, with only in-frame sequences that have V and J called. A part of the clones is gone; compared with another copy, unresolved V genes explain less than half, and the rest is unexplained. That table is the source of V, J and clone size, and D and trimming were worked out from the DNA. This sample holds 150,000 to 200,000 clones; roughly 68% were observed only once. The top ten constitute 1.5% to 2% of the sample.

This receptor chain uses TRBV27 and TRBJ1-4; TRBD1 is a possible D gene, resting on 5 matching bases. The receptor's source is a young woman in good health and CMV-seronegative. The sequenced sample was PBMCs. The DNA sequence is TGTGCCAGCAGTTCAAAAGGGGTCCCTAATGAAAAACTGTTTTTT. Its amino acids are CASSSKGVPNEKLFF.